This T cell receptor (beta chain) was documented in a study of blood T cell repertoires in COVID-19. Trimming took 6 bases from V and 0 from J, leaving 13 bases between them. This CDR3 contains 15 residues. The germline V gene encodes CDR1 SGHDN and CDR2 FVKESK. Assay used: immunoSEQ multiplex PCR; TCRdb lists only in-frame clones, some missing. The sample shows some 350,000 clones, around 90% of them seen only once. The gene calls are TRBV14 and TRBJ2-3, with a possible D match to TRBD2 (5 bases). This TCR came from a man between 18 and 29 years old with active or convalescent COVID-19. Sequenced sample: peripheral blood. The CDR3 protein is CASSHDWTSTDTQYF. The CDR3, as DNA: TGTGCCAGCAGTCATGACTGGACTAGCACAGATACGCAGTATTTT.